A single sample is the source of the 13 T cell receptor beta chains below, sequenced in a study of blood T cells in healthy people across ages. Together with a sample-barcoded 5' primer, a J-beta primer mix was included in a second PCR lasting about 7 to 11 cycles. TCRdb independently ran MiXCR on the 5' RACE reads; one entry per CDR3 protein. The sample gives 1.5 million to 1.9 million distinct CDR3 sequences, about 42% of which show up once; 4% is in the top ten. The sequenced material came from blood. Receptors originate from a woman between 18 and 29 years old in good health.

At least ten counts were recorded for this clonotype. CDR3 residues: CASSLSRDTQYF. For the CDR3, the DNA is TGTGCCAGCAGCTTAAGTAGAGATACGCAGTATTTT. This rearrangement joins TRBV7-2 to TRBJ2-3; no definite D call. Germline-derived CDR1 and CDR2 are SGHTA and FQGNSA. V was trimmed by 2 bases and J by 5 bases, leaving 5 bases between them. CDR3 length: 12 amino acids.

The chain joins TRBV13 to TRBJ2-5; D is unclear. The V end was cut by 4 bases, the J end by 4 bases, with 7 bases between. CDR1 PRHDT and CDR2 FYEKMQ come from the germline V gene (reference sequence). This CDR3 is built from 12 residues. The CDR3 spells CASSWGPETQYF. The CDR3 DNA reads as TGTGCCAGCAGCTGGGGTCCAGAGACCCAGTACTTC.

The V and J genes are TRBV12-3 or TRBV12-4 and TRBJ1-2; tentatively, D is TRBD1 (6 bases). With 6 bases removed from V and 0 bases from J, the gap between germline ends came to 14 bases. CDR3 length equals 15 residues. CDR3 residues: CASSSFDRPNYGYTF. CDR3 nucleotides: TGTGCCAGCAGCTCGTTCGACAGGCCTAACTATGGCTACACCTTC.

This clonotype was found a few times. The chain combines TRBV12-3 or TRBV12-4 with TRBJ2-3; 8 nucleotides line up with TRBD2. Trimming at V came to 7 bases and at J to 0 bases, leaving 9 bases not matched to a gene. The CDR3 totals 16 residues. The CDR3 nucleotides read TGTGCCAGCACCGAGATAGCGGGGATAAGCACAGATACGCAGTATTTT. Its translation: CASTEIAGISTDTQYF.

The chain is built from TRBV10-3 and TRBJ2-1; 9 bases fit TRBD1. The ends lost 7 bases at V and 10 bases at J; junction bases unmatched: 11. Per the germline V gene, CDR1 is ENHRY and CDR2 is SYGVKD. CDR3 size: 14 residues. The CDR3 DNA reads as TGTGCCATCAAGCCCCGGGACAGGGACTACGAGCAGTTCTTC. It encodes CAIKPRDRDYEQFF.

The genes are TRBV6-2 or TRBV6-3 and TRBJ1-5; the match to TRBD1 covers 8 bases. Germline V gene data show CDR1 as MNHEY and CDR2 as SVGEGT. V dropped 6 bases and J dropped 5; count of bases not matched to a gene: 0. CDR3 length equals 12 residues. DNA of the CDR3: TGTGCCAGCAGGACAGGGGATCAGCCCCAGCATTTT. Encoded protein: CASRTGDQPQHF.

The chain has TRBV7-9 and TRBJ1-4, with a tentative D call TRBD1 (5 bases). The CDR3 length is 17 residues. Trimming stripped 5 bases from V and 0 bases from J, with 16 bases between. Germline CDR1 is SEHNR and CDR2 is FQNEAQ (reference sequence). CDR3 residues: CASSPQGALATNEKLFF. The DNA for the CDR3 is TGTGCCAGCAGCCCCCAAGGGGCTCTTGCAACTAATGAAAAACTGTTTTTT.

This clonotype showed up just a few times. The chain joins TRBV29-1 to TRBJ1-2, with D maybe TRBD1 (6 bases). This CDR3 is 12 amino acids long. The V end lost 5 bases, the J end lost 3 bases, and 10 bases lay between the germline ends. Germline V lookup: CDR1 SQVTM, CDR2 ANQGSEA. This CDR3 is CSVPGVDYGYTF. The CDR3 nucleotides are TGCAGCGTTCCAGGGGTTGACTATGGCTACACCTTC.

J is TRBJ2-3 and V is TRBV3-1, with 9 bases aligning to TRBD1. Trimming at V came to 7 bases and at J to 2 bases, leaving 7 bases not matched to a gene. Germline V lookup: CDR1 LGHDT, CDR2 YNNKEL (reference sequence). The CDR3 covers 15 residues. CDR3 sequence reads: CASTPGTGHTDTQYF. The CDR3 DNA reads as TGTGCCAGCACTCCGGGGACAGGGCACACAGATACGCAGTATTTT.

The chain has TRBV27 and TRBJ1-6; tentatively, D is TRBD1 (6 bases). The V end lost 5 bases, the J end lost 0 bases, and 11 bases lay between the germline ends. There are 16 residues in the CDR3. Germline CDR1 is MNHEY and CDR2 is SMNVEV (reference sequence). CDR3 bases: TGTGCCAGCAGTGACAGGCGAAGCTCCTATAATTCACCCCTCCACTTT. Its protein product is CASSDRRSSYNSPLHF.

The table lists this clonotype with a few counts. In DNA, the CDR3 is TGTGCCACCAGCAGACCTCCGGGACTAGCGGACTACAATGAGCAGTTCTTC. This encodes CATSRPPGLADYNEQFF. This chain connects TRBV15 to TRBJ2-1; TRBD2 aligns across 11 bases. CDR1 LNHNV and CDR2 YYDKDF come from the germline V gene (reference sequence). After removal of 2 bases from V and 3 bases from J, the junction contained 6 bases not matched to a gene. CDR3 length: 17 residues. Together with reference TRBV15 and TRBJ2-1, the CDR3 gives the full variable domain: DAMVIQNPRYQVTQFGKPVTLSCSQTLNHNVMYWYQQKSSQAPKLLFHYYDKDFNNEADTPDNFQSRRPNTSFCFLDIRSPGLGDTAMYLCATSRPPGLADYNEQFFGPGTRLTVL.

The table lists this clonotype with a few counts. This chain's CDR3 is CATSDSGTGVEQYF. DNA of the CDR3: TGTGCCACCAGTGACTCCGGGACAGGGGTTGAGCAGTACTTC. The rearrangement joins TRBV24-1 to TRBJ2-4; 10 bases agree with TRBD1. This CDR3 is 14 amino acids long. V shed 4 bases and J 13 bases; nucleotides not matched to a gene: 9. Germline lookup yields CDR1 KGHDR and CDR2 SFDVKD.

This clonotype was picked up a small number of times. The gene calls are TRBV4-1 and TRBJ1-1; 8 bases line up with TRBD1. The CDR3 spans 18 residues. The germline V gene encodes CDR1 MGHRA and CDR2 YSYEKL. The trim removed 0 bases at V and 1 base at J, leaving 10 bases unmatched. The DNA for the CDR3 is TGCGCCAGCAGCCAAGATTATGCGCCAGGGGGCCCGAACACTGAAGCTTTCTTT. It encodes CASSQDYAPGGPNTEAFF.